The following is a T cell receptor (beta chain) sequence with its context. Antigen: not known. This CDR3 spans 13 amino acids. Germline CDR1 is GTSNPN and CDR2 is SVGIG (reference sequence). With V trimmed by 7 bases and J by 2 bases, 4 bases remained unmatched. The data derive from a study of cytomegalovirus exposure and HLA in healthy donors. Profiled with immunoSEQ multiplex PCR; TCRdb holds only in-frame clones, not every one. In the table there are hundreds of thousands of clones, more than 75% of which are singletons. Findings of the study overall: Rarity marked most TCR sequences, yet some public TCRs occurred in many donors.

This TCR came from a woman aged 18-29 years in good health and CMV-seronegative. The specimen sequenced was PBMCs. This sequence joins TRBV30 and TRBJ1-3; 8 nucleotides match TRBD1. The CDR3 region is CASQGGPGNTIYF. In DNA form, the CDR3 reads TGTGCCTCACAGGGGGGGCCTGGAAACACCATATATTTT.